Listed below are T cell receptor beta chains from one sample, sequenced in a study of blood T cell repertoires in COVID-19. Measured with immunoSEQ multiplex PCR; TCRdb has only the in-frame clones, and not every one. The table has approximately 260,000 clones, 84% seen once. The sample taken for sequencing was peripheral blood. These receptors originate from a human donor in a cohort sampled during active COVID-19. The conserved cysteine and the conserved F or W are not part of the CDR3 here. Fields, in order: clone size, D gene, V gene, J gene, CDR3 protein. The D gene is left open where the match is weak. Clone size is stated in some rows and not others, as once, few, many or a class when expanded.

>NA|NA|TRBV28|TRBJ1-3
ASSLPPGTYSGNTIY
>NA|TRBD2|TRBV6-1|TRBJ2-3
ASSEVGTSGDFYTDTQY
>NA|NA|TRBV7-8|TRBJ1-1
ASSLAPGGNTEAF
>NA|TRBD1|TRBV5-5|TRBJ1-2
ASSLSGQGESYGYT
>NA|NA|TRBV15|TRBJ2-3
ATSRDQAGDTQY
>NA|NA|TRBV2|TRBJ2-3
ASSEQGTDTQY
>NA|NA|TRBV5-1|TRBJ2-3
ASARKDTQY
>once|TRBD2|TRBV11-3|TRBJ2-3
ASSAGTSGGFTDTQY
>NA|TRBD2|TRBV7-3|TRBJ2-5
ASSFGGSETQY
>once|TRBD1|TRBV6-6|TRBJ1-6
ASSDPPGGYSPLH
>NA|TRBD1|TRBV7-9|TRBJ1-4
ASSPPGQTEKLF
>NA|NA|TRBV4-3|TRBJ2-7
ASSQDRVQYEQY
>NA|TRBD1|TRBV5-1|TRBJ2-5
ASSSDREETQY
>NA|NA|TRBV7-8|TRBJ1-2
ASSLELRTNYGYT
>NA|NA|TRBV5-4|TRBJ1-1
ASSPTGHGPYEAF
>NA|NA|TRBV9|TRBJ2-2
ASTVGAANTGELF
>NA|NA|TRBV7-3|TRBJ2-7
ASSLEGVFEQY
>NA|NA|TRBV6-1|TRBJ1-5
ASSDQGDQPQH
>NA|TRBD1|TRBV5-1|TRBJ2-7
ASSLRDRPSYEQY
>NA|NA|TRBV27|TRBJ1-5
ASSLFSDSNQPQH
>NA|TRBD1|TRBV19|TRBJ2-7
ASSPRQGTTYEQY
>NA|NA|TRBV7-8|TRBJ2-7
ASSLRRAYEQY
>NA|NA|TRBV19|TRBJ1-2
ASTAMRNYGYT
>NA|NA|TRBV28|TRBJ2-6
ASRPPQGSGGANVLT
>NA|NA|TRBV19|TRBJ2-3
ASSIYWSGEGDTQY
>few|NA|TRBV11-2|TRBJ2-7
ASSLERAGEQY
>NA|NA|TRBV18|TRBJ2-2
ASSPLGFTNTGELF
>NA|TRBD2|TRBV11-3|TRBJ2-1
ASSPHSGGARQF
>NA|NA|TRBV14|TRBJ1-1
ASSLYRNTEAF
>NA|TRBD1|TRBV15|TRBJ2-6
ATSRDRGFSGANVLT
>many|TRBD2|TRBV13|TRBJ2-1
ASSLGISASGGANEQF
>NA|NA|TRBV6-2/TRBV6-3|TRBJ2-7
ASSYSRDIAGGYEQY
>NA|TRBD2|TRBV12-3/TRBV12-4|TRBJ2-5
ASRLGGRETQY
>NA|NA|TRBV6-2/TRBV6-3|TRBJ1-2
ASSMNTDIYGYT
>NA|NA|TRBV19|TRBJ1-2
ASSIDFLSGYT
>NA|TRBD2|TRBV5-1|TRBJ2-3
ASSLHGRDSTDTQY
>NA|NA|TRBV24-1|TRBJ1-3
ATRGWISGNTIY
>NA|NA|TRBV16|TRBJ1-5
ASSQTDRKVPQH
>NA|NA|TRBV29-1|TRBJ1-4
SVVREGRDEKLF
>medium-sized|NA|TRBV10-1|TRBJ1-6
ASSAGLASPLH
>once|NA|TRBV29-1|TRBJ2-7
SVEAGTYEQY
>NA|TRBD1|TRBV9|TRBJ1-3
ASSVGRTGLYSGNTIY
>few|NA|TRBV5-1|TRBJ1-1
ASSSAGVRGRGTEAF
>NA|NA|TRBV9|TRBJ1-2
ASSVGPGTACT
>NA|NA|TRBV6-2/TRBV6-3|TRBJ2-5
ASSYRSGTQETQY
>few|TRBD1|TRBV19|TRBJ1-5
ASSTQGAWQPQH